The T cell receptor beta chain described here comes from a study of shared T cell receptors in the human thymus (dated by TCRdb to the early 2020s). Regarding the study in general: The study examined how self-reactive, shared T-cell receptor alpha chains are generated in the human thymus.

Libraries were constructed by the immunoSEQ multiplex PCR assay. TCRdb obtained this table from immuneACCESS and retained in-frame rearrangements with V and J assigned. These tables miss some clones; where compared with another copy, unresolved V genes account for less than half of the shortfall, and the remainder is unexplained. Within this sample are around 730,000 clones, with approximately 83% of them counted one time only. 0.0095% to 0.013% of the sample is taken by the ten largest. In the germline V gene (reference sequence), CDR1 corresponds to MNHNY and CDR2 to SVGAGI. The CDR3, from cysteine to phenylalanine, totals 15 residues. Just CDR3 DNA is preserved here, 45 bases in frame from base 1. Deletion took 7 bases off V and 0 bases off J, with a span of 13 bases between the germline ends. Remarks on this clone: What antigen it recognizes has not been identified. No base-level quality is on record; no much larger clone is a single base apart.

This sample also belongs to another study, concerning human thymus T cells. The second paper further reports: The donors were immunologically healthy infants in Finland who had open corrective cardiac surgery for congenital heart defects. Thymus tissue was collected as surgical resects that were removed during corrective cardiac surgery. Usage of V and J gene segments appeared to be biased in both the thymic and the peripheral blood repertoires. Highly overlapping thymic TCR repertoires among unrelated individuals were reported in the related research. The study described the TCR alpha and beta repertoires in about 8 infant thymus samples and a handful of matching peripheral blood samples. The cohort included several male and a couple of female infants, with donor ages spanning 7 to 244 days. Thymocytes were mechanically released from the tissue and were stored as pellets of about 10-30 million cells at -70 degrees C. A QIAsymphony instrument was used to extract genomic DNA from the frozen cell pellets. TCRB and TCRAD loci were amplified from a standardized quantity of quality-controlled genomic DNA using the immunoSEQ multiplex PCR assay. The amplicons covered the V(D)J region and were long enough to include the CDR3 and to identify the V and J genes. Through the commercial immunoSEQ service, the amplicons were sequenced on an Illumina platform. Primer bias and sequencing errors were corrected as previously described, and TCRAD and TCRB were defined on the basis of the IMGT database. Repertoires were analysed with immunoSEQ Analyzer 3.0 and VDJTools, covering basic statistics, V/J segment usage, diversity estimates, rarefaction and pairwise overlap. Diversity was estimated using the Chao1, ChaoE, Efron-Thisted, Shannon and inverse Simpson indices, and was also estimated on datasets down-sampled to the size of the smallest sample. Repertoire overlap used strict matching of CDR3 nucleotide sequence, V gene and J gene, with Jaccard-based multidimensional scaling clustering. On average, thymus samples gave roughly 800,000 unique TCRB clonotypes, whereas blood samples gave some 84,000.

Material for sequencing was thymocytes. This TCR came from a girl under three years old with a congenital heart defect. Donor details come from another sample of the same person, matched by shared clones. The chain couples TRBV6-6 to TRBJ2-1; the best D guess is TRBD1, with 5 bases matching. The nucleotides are TGTGCCAGCACTAATAGGGGAAGCTCCTACAATGAGCAGTTCTTC. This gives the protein CASTNRGSSYNEQFF.